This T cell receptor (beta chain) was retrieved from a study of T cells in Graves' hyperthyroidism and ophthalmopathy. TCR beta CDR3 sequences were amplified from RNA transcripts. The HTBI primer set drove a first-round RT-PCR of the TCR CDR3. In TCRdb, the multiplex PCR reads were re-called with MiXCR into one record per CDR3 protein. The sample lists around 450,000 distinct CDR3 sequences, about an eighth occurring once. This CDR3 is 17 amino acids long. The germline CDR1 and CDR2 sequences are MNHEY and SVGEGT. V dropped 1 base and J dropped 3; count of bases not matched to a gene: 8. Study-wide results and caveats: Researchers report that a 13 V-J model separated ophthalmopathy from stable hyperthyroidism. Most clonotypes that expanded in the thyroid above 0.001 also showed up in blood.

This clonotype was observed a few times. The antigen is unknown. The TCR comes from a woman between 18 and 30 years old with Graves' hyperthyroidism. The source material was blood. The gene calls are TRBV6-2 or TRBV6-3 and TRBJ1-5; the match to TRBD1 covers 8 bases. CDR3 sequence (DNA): TGTGCCAGCAGTTACTACGGACAGGGAGTTAACAATCAGCCCCAGCATTTT. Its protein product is CASSYYGQGVNNQPQHF.